The 20 T cell receptor beta chains given below trace back to one sample, sequenced in a study of prognosis after radiotherapy for stage I lung cancer. Two-round multiplex PCR on genomic DNA was the method by which TCR beta CDR3 was amplified. Primers were specific to each TRBV and TRBJ gene in first-round PCR. TCRdb itself ran the multiplex PCR reads through MiXCR, one entry per CDR3 protein. The data contain around 60,000 distinct CDR3 sequences, about a quarter of them seen just once; the ten biggest clones take up under 10%. The sample consisted of PBMCs, taken before or after stereotactic body radiation therapy (not recorded which). Every receptor here comes from a donor older than 45 with non-small cell lung cancer.

Many counts were recorded for this clonotype. This sequence joins TRBV29-1 and TRBJ1-2, with 10 bases matching TRBD1. Looked up from germline, CDR1 is SQVTM and CDR2 is ANQGSEA. The CDR3 contains 12 residues. The junction had 5 bases not matched to a gene; V was cut back by 6 bases and J by 7 bases. CDR3 coding DNA: TGCAGCGTCCGACAGGGGGCGGGTGGCTACACCTTC. The encoded protein is CSVRQGAGGYTF.

A note on this clonotype: Given a far larger clone just one base away, this is likely a sequencing read error. The chain combines TRBV6-9 with TRBJ1-5; possibly TRBD1 for D (6 bases). CDR1 is MNHGY and CDR2 is SVAAGI in the germline V gene. Trimming removed 5 bases at V and 2 bases at J, with 13 bases between. This CDR3 region has 15 residues. CDR3 DNA sequence: TGTGCCAGCAGTACTCACCAGGGGCGCAATCAGCCCCAGCATTTT. Translated: CASSTHQGRNQPQHF.

There are many counts of this clonotype. The chain employs TRBV2 and TRBJ1-6; the D gene is possibly TRBD1 (5 bases). In germline, CDR1 is SNHLY, CDR2 FYNNEI. The CDR3 length is 16 residues. Trimming removed 5 bases from V and 11 bases from J, with 22 bases in between. The CDR3 is CASSPTLGDSDPPLHF. CDR3 DNA sequence: TGTGCCAGCAGTCCCACACTGGGGGACTCGGATCCACCCCTCCACTTT.

This clonotype was detected ten times or more. V and J are TRBV14 and TRBJ1-3; D is undetermined. V was cut by 2 bases and J by 4 bases, with 9 bases left in between. The CDR3 spans 14 residues. Per the germline V gene, CDR1 is SGHDN and CDR2 is FVKESK. The CDR3 nucleotides are TGTGCCAGCAGCCAAAGGTCTCGGGGAAACACCATATATTTT. Protein sequence: CASSQRSRGNTIYF.

Notes on this clonotype: Being one base from a much bigger clone, this may be a read error. This sequence joins TRBV5-1 and TRBJ2-1; tentatively, D is TRBD1 (5 bases). The CDR3 length is 16 residues. The V gene lost 0 bases and the J gene lost 5 bases, with 15 bases spanning the gap. Germline values: CDR1 SGHRS, CDR2 YFSETQ. CDR3 nucleotide sequence: TGCGCCAGCAGCTTGGGGTGGGGCCGGTTCGACAATGAGCAGTTCTTC. It encodes CASSLGWGRFDNEQFF.

The chain carries TRBV18 and TRBJ1-2, with a tentative D call TRBD1 (5 bases). CDR1 and CDR2 from the germline V gene are KGHSH and LQKENI. CDR3 length: 13 residues. V gave up 3 bases and J gave up 6 bases, with 11 bases separating them. CDR3 region: CASSPGHVNGYTF. The CDR3 DNA follows: TGTGCCAGCTCACCCGGACATGTCAATGGCTACACCTTC.

The rearrangement uses TRBV5-4 and TRBJ2-5, with D tentatively TRBD2 (5 bases). Germline V lookup: CDR1 SGHNT, CDR2 YYREEE (reference sequence). Trimming removed 0 bases from V and 4 bases from J, with 7 bases in between. This CDR3 comprises 13 residues. The CDR3 sequence is CASSLETRETQYF. The CDR3 region has the DNA TGTGCCAGCAGCTTGGAAACTAGAGAGACCCAGTACTTC.

This clonotype was seen once. This CDR3 reads CASSPGHVSDTQYF. CDR3 coding DNA: TGTGCCAGCAGCCCGGGACATGTATCAGATACGCAGTATTTT. The gene calls are TRBV11-1 and TRBJ2-3; possible D gene TRBD1, 6 bases. The germline V gene has CDR1 SGHAT and CDR2 FQDESV (reference sequence). This CDR3 region has 14 residues. The V gene lost 5 bases and the J gene lost 4 bases, with 13 bases spanning the gap.

This clonotype appeared a few times. This chain joins TRBV5-6 and TRBJ2-5; the match to TRBD1 covers 7 bases. This CDR3 spans 13 amino acids. The germline V gene has CDR1 SGHDT and CDR2 YYEEEE. V was pared by 2 bases and J by 5 bases, with 3 bases of the junction left unmatched. The CDR3 nucleotides read TGTGCCAGCAGCTTAGGACAGGCTGAGACCCAGTACTTC. This encodes CASSLGQAETQYF.

J is TRBJ1-1 and V is TRBV30; 12 bases map to TRBD1. Germline loops: CDR1 GTSNPN, CDR2 SVGIG (reference sequence). The CDR3 has 17 amino acids. Trimming cost V 4 bases and J 2 bases; bases outside gene matches: 11. The CDR3 here is CAWKLPGQGAENTEAFF. CDR3 bases: TGTGCCTGGAAATTACCGGGACAGGGGGCAGAAAACACTGAAGCTTTCTTT.

This clonotype appeared many times. V gene TRBV20-1 combines with J gene TRBJ2-7, with a weak D call TRBD1 (6 bases). Germline values: CDR1 DFQATT, CDR2 SNEGSKA (reference sequence). The V gene lost 1 base and the J gene lost 2 bases, with 9 bases spanning the gap. This CDR3 region has 13 residues. The CDR3 bases are TGCAGTGCTAGAGTGGACAGTACCTACGAGCAGTACTTC. It is translated as CSARVDSTYEQYF.

This clonotype was recorded once. A junction boundary mismatches the germline segment, possibly from a read error. J is TRBJ1-5 and V is TRBV20-1; D is ambiguous. Germline CDR1 is DFQATT and CDR2 is SNEGSKA (reference sequence). The CDR3 length is 15 residues. CDR3: CSARPTGPDGQPQQF. CDR3 bases: TGCAGTGCTAGGCCTACGGGCCCGGACGGTCAGCCCCAGCAGTTT.

Turning to this clonotype: A far larger clone is one nucleotide away, so this likely arose from a read error. The genes are TRBV7-2 and TRBJ1-5; TRBD1 agrees at 7 bases. The assigned J gene may be wrong: the sequence end matches TRBJ2-3 better. The germline gives CDR1 SGHTA, CDR2 FQGNSA. The CDR3 consists of 15 residues. CDR3 loop: CASSLYRGNNQPQYF. In nucleotides, the CDR3 is TGTGCCAGCAGCCTGTACAGGGGTAACAATCAGCCCCAGTATTTT.

This clonotype was seen repeatedly, ten times or more. V and J are TRBV3-1 and TRBJ2-7, with D uncertain. With 2 bases removed from V and 1 base from J, the gap between germline ends came to 9 bases. CDR3 length: 14 residues. Germline V gives CDR1 LGHDT, CDR2 YNNKEL (reference sequence). The CDR3 is CASSQPSRSYEQYF. CDR3 in DNA: TGTGCCAGCAGCCAACCGAGCCGTTCCTACGAGCAGTACTTC.

In this sample, this clonotype turned up many times. This chain uses TRBV4-1 with TRBJ2-1; 13 positions match TRBD2. The length of the CDR3 is 19 residues. Per the germline V gene, CDR1 is MGHRA and CDR2 is YSYEKL. V shed 4 bases, J shed 4 bases, and the junction held 13 bases outside the gene matches. The CDR3 loop is CASSRSPGTSGEQYNEQFF. The CDR3 bases are TGCGCCAGCAGCCGAAGTCCCGGGACTAGCGGGGAACAATACAATGAGCAGTTCTTC.

This clonotype was recorded many times. The chain carries TRBV28 and TRBJ2-4; 12 nucleotides match TRBD1. The CDR3 consists of 16 residues. V trimming: 6 bases; J trimming: 6 bases; junction bases outside the gene matches: 9. The germline gives CDR1 MDHEN, CDR2 SYDVKM. In DNA form, the CDR3 reads TGTGCCAGCAGCCTAGCCCCGGGACAGGGGGCAAACATTCAGTACTTC. This translates into CASSLAPGQGANIQYF.

CDR3 region: CASSHPRTSLRETQYF. As DNA, the CDR3 is TGTGCCAGCAGCCACCCCAGGACTAGCTTGCGAGAGACCCAGTACTTC. The genes are TRBV11-1 and TRBJ2-5; 8 bases fit TRBD2. The CDR3 runs to 16 residues. Germline CDR1 SGHAT, CDR2 FQDESV (reference sequence). V trimming: 5 bases; J trimming: 4 bases; junction bases outside the gene matches: 12.

This clonotype showed up many times. The V and J genes are TRBV30 and TRBJ2-1, with D unclear. The CDR3 extends over 12 amino acids. Germline loops: CDR1 GTSNPN, CDR2 SVGIG (reference sequence). Trimming removed 4 bases at V and 3 bases at J, with 7 bases between. The CDR3 bases are TGTGCCTGGACCCGAAGCTACAATGAGCAGTTCTTC. Translation: CAWTRSYNEQFF.

This clonotype was seen ten or more times. This sequence joins TRBV5-4 and TRBJ2-3, with TRBD2 as a possible D gene (6 bases). This CDR3 region has 12 residues. V lost 2 bases and J lost 8, with 9 bases in between. From germline, CDR1 is SGHNT and CDR2 YYREEE (reference sequence). The CDR3 region is CASSLAGGTQYF. DNA for the CDR3: TGTGCCAGCAGCTTAGCCGGGGGTACGCAGTATTTT.

Ten or more counts support this clonotype. J is TRBJ2-7 and V is TRBV7-9, with TRBD1 as a possible D gene (5 bases). Germline lookup yields CDR1 SEHNR and CDR2 FQNEAQ (reference sequence). This CDR3 is 13 amino acids long. V was cut by 4 bases and J by 2 bases, with 9 bases left in between. The CDR3 sequence is CASSSSGTYEQYF. The CDR3 bases are TGTGCCAGCAGCTCTTCAGGGACCTACGAGCAGTACTTC.